The 28 T cell receptor beta chains reported below all come from one sample, sequenced in a study of CD8 T cells in ankylosing spondylitis. A single record per CDR3 protein comes from TCRdb applying MiXCR to the 5' RACE reads. The data show 150,000 to 200,000 distinct CDR3 sequences, approximately 16% seen once. The sequencing input was blood, either unsorted or a sorted T cell fraction (not recorded which). The receptors derive from a male donor with ankylosing spondylitis or in good health (not recorded which).

About this clonotype: This may be a read error: a much more frequent sequence differs by one nucleotide. The rearrangement joins TRBV4-2 to TRBJ2-1, with D unresolved. Trimming removed 4 bases from V and 5 bases from J, with 3 bases in between. The germline gives CDR1 LGHNA, CDR2 YNFKEQ. This CDR3 is built from 11 residues. The CDR3 is CASSPHNEQFF. CDR3 nucleotide sequence: TGTGCCAGCAGCCCCCACAATGAGCAGTTCTTC.

J is TRBJ2-1 and V is TRBV3-1; 11 bases agree with TRBD2. The CDR3 has 18 residues. Unmatched junction bases numbered 10, after V lost 2 bases and J lost 4 bases. Germline CDR1 is LGHDT and CDR2 is YNNKEL (reference sequence). The CDR3 DNA reads TGTGCCAGCAGCCAACTAATGCGACTAGCGGGGACATACAATGAGCAGTTCTTC. Translation gives CASSQLMRLAGTYNEQFF.

The chain joins TRBV20-1 to TRBJ1-3; D gene ambiguous. CDR1 is DFQATT, CDR2 SNEGSKA, per germline (reference sequence). Trimming shortened V by 6 bases and J by 0 bases, and 12 bases separated the two germline ends. The CDR3 length is 14 residues. The DNA for the CDR3 is TGCAGTGCCATCAACAGATACTCTGGAAACACCATATATTTT. It yields the protein CSAINRYSGNTIYF.

This chain uses TRBV28 with TRBJ1-5; a weak D match, TRBD1 (6 bases). The V end lost 3 bases, the J end lost 2 bases, and 11 bases lay between the germline ends. Per germline, CDR1 MDHEN and CDR2 SYDVKM. CDR3 length equals 15 residues. Here the CDR3 reads CASSFQGTGNQPQHF. The CDR3 coding sequence is TGTGCCAGCAGTTTCCAGGGGACTGGCAATCAGCCCCAGCATTTT.

In this sample, this clonotype turned up many times. V usage is TRBV5-1 and J usage is TRBJ2-3; possible D gene TRBD2, 5 bases. This CDR3 comprises 15 residues. Germline V gene lookup returns CDR1 SGHRS and CDR2 YFSETQ. Trimming left V 2 bases short and J 0 bases short, with 10 bases between. The CDR3 sequence: CASSFQTGSTDTQYF. CDR3 sequence (DNA): TGCGCCAGCAGCTTCCAAACGGGAAGCACAGATACGCAGTATTTT.

This clonotype was counted many times. The V and J genes are TRBV6-5 and TRBJ1-3; 11 bases fit TRBD1. Germline lookup yields CDR1 MNHEY and CDR2 SVGAGI. J lost 7 bases, V lost 2 bases, and 1 base had no gene match. The CDR3 length is 14 residues. The CDR3: CASSYGTGGNTIYF. The CDR3 DNA sequence: TGTGCCAGCAGTTACGGGACAGGGGGTAACACCATATATTTT.

The chain is built from TRBV7-6 and TRBJ2-1; TRBD1 matches 8 bases. The V gene end was trimmed by 5 bases and the J gene end by 7 bases; junction bases not matched to a gene: 16. In germline, CDR1 is SGHVS, CDR2 FNYEAQ. This CDR3 is built from 17 residues. The CDR3 sequence is CASSPPPGQGAKNEQFF. CDR3 coding DNA: TGTGCCAGCAGCCCCCCACCAGGGCAGGGGGCGAAAAATGAGCAGTTCTTC.

The table lists this clonotype with many counts. The chain has TRBV7-2 and TRBJ2-7; D possibly matches TRBD1 or TRBD2 (5 bases each). The CDR3 is 12 residues long. Germline CDR1 reads SGHTA; CDR2 reads FQGNSA. V shed 5 bases and J shed 6 bases, with 11 bases lying between them. CDR3 nucleotide sequence: TGTGCCAGCAGCCAAAGGGACCGCGAGCAGTACTTC. Amino acid sequence: CASSQRDREQYF. Filled out from reference TRBV7-2 and TRBJ2-7, the complete variable domain reads GAGVSQSPSNKVTEKGKDVELRCDPISGHTALYWYRQSLGQGLEFLIYFQGNSAPDKSGLPSDRFSAERTGGSVSTLTIQRTQQEDSAVYLCASSQRDREQYFGPGTRLTVT.

CDR3 protein: CASSQSPGLAKIYEQYF. The CDR3 region has the DNA TGTGCCAGCAGCCAAAGTCCGGGACTAGCGAAGATCTACGAGCAGTACTTC. The V gene is TRBV7-9, the J gene TRBJ2-7, with 10 bases that match TRBD2. V lost 5 bases, J lost 3 bases, and 13 bases stayed unmatched. Germline CDR1 SEHNR, CDR2 FQNEAQ (reference sequence). The CDR3 covers 17 residues.

For the CDR3, the DNA is TGTGCCAGCAGCCGACAGGGGAACACCGGGGAGCTGTTTTTT. Its protein is CASSRQGNTGELFF. The chain carries TRBV6-2 or TRBV6-3 and TRBJ2-2; TRBD1 aligns across 7 bases. V shed 6 bases, J shed 1 base, and the junction held 2 bases outside the gene matches. The CDR3 sequence is 14 residues long. From germline, CDR1 is MNHEY and CDR2 SVGEGT.

This clonotype showed up many times. The chain recombines TRBV6-1 with TRBJ1-5; D uncertain. This CDR3 contains 13 residues. The germline V gene encodes CDR1 MNHNS and CDR2 SASEGT. Trimming took 6 bases from V and 4 from J, leaving 10 bases between them. The CDR3: CASSPSSNQPQHF. CDR3 nucleotide sequence: TGTGCCAGCAGCCCTTCGTCAAATCAGCCCCAGCATTTT.

The J gene is TRBJ2-7, the V gene TRBV9; 13 nucleotides match TRBD2. V gave up 1 base and J gave up 5 bases; unmatched junction bases: 3. There are 15 residues in the CDR3. Germline V gives CDR1 SGDLS, CDR2 YYNGEE. CDR3 sequence reads: CASSVSTSGRDEQYF. DNA for the CDR3: TGTGCCAGCAGCGTATCCACTAGCGGGAGGGACGAGCAGTACTTC.

Many counts were recorded for this clonotype. CDR3 nucleotides: TGTGCCAGCAGTTTAGGGCGTAACTCCTACGAGCAGTACTTC. Amino acid sequence: CASSLGRNSYEQYF. The chain links TRBV12-3 or TRBV12-4 to TRBJ2-7; D gene uncertain. The CDR3 spans 14 residues. Trimming stripped 1 base from V and 0 bases from J, with 7 bases between.

The rearrangement uses TRBV5-4 and TRBJ2-1; D remains unclear. The CDR3 runs 15 residues. Germline V CDR1 and CDR2: SGHNT, YYREEE (reference sequence). V was trimmed by 0 bases and J by 2 bases, leaving 9 bases between them. The CDR3 DNA sequence: TGTGCCAGCAGCTTGGGGTTGGGAACCTACAATGAGCAGTTCTTC. Its translation: CASSLGLGTYNEQFF.

V usage is TRBV24-1 and J usage is TRBJ2-3; D is undetermined. The germline V gene encodes CDR1 KGHDR and CDR2 SFDVKD. V was trimmed by 3 bases and J by 4 bases, leaving 16 bases between them. The CDR3 loop spans 16 amino acids. CDR3 nucleotide sequence: TGTGCCACCAGTGATCCAACTCTCAACCTGGCAGATACGCAGTATTTT. It specifies CATSDPTLNLADTQYF.

This clonotype was recorded many times. The chain recombines TRBV2 with TRBJ1-2; D not resolved. Germline V gives CDR1 SNHLY, CDR2 FYNNEI. The CDR3 loop spans 12 amino acids. Deletions cut 7 bases from V and 4 bases from J, with 10 bases between. CDR3 DNA sequence: TGTGCCAGCAAACTGCAGCTCTATGGCTACACCTTC. It codes for CASKLQLYGYTF.

This clonotype showed up just a few times. V is TRBV11-2 and J is TRBJ1-4; D gene ambiguous. The V end lost 3 bases, the J end lost 7 bases, and 3 bases lay between the germline ends. The CDR3 runs to 11 residues. CDR1 is SGHAT, CDR2 FQNNGV, per germline. The CDR3 reads CASSFGEKLFF. CDR3 in DNA: TGTGCCAGCAGCTTCGGTGAAAAACTGTTTTTT.

There are many counts of this clonotype. The J gene is TRBJ2-7, the V gene TRBV3-1, with TRBD1 matching 7 bases. The CDR3 runs to 16 residues. The V gene end was trimmed by 4 bases and the J gene end by 2 bases; junction bases not matched to a gene: 11. Germline V gene data show CDR1 as LGHDT and CDR2 as YNNKEL (reference sequence). CDR3 loop: CASSLSPGQQTYEQYF. DNA of the CDR3: TGTGCCAGCAGCCTATCACCGGGACAGCAAACCTACGAGCAGTACTTC.

The chain has TRBV7-8 and TRBJ2-5; D is tentatively TRBD1 or TRBD2 (5 bases each). Trimming left V 4 bases short and J 3 bases short, with 24 bases between. Germline assignment: CDR1 SGHVS and CDR2 FQNEAQ. The CDR3 has 18 residues. This CDR3 is CASSSLRGSRISEETQYF. The CDR3 nucleotides are TGTGCCAGCAGCTCCCTGAGGGGCTCGAGAATCTCGGAAGAGACCCAGTACTTC.

The chain joins TRBV28 to TRBJ2-6; 11 bases match TRBD1. The trim removed 0 bases at V and 5 bases at J, leaving 3 bases unmatched. Germline CDR1 MDHEN, CDR2 SYDVKM. This CDR3 spans 17 amino acids. CDR3 bases: TGTGCCAGCAGTTTATGGGACAGGGGGCTGAGGGCCAACGTCCTGACTTTC. Its protein product is CASSLWDRGLRANVLTF.

This sequence joins TRBV12-3 or TRBV12-4 and TRBJ1-4, with 10 bases lining up with TRBD1. J gave up 4 bases and V 6 bases, and 5 bases lay outside the gene matches. The CDR3 consists of 15 residues. CDR3 in amino acids: CASRGQGFGNEKLFF. In nucleotides, the CDR3 is TGTGCCAGCAGGGGACAGGGGTTCGGTAATGAAAAACTGTTTTTT.

To note about this clonotype: A much larger clonotype is one base distant, so this may be a read error. The rearrangement links TRBV9 to TRBJ1-2; D not certain. This CDR3 spans 11 amino acids. The germline CDR1 and CDR2 sequences are SGDLS and YYNGEE. V was pared by 3 bases and J by 7 bases, with 7 bases between. The CDR3 region is CASSALGGYTF. For the CDR3, the DNA is TGTGCCAGCAGCGCTCTGGGTGGCTACACCTTC.

This clonotype was recorded at least ten times. The chain employs TRBV5-8 and TRBJ2-2; D might be TRBD2 (6 bases). The germline CDR1 and CDR2 sequences are SGHTS and YDEGEE. Trimming removed 3 bases from V and 1 base from J, with 7 bases in between. This CDR3 comprises 14 residues. The CDR3: CASSSGENTGELFF. CDR3 sequence (DNA): TGTGCCAGCAGCTCGGGGGAGAACACCGGGGAGCTGTTTTTT.

This chain links TRBV5-1 with TRBJ1-2, with D perhaps matching TRBD1 (5 bases). V lost 3 bases and J lost 5, with 11 bases in between. Germline CDR1 and CDR2: SGHRS and YFSETQ. This CDR3 is built from 13 residues. The CDR3, as DNA: TGCGCCAGCAGCTCGGGGGGATTTTATGGCTACACCTTC. This gives the protein CASSSGGFYGYTF.

This clonotype appeared many times. V is TRBV5-6 and J is TRBJ2-7; D unresolved. Trimming took off 0 bases at V and 3 bases at J, with 10 bases between the two ends. CDR1 and CDR2 from the germline V gene are SGHDT and YYEEEE. CDR3 size: 14 residues. This CDR3 is CASSLGLGIYEQYF. CDR3 DNA sequence: TGTGCCAGCAGCTTGGGCCTGGGGATCTACGAGCAGTACTTC.

Many counts were recorded for this clonotype. The chain uses TRBV30 and TRBJ2-7; TRBD2 matches 14 bases. The germline V gene has CDR1 GTSNPN and CDR2 SVGIG (reference sequence). The CDR3 spans 15 residues. Trimming cost V 3 bases and J 6 bases; bases outside gene matches: 7. The CDR3 loop reads CAWSQSGLAGGEQYF. CDR3 in DNA: TGTGCCTGGAGCCAATCCGGACTAGCGGGAGGCGAGCAGTACTTC.

This clonotype appeared many times. V is TRBV5-1 and J is TRBJ2-1; 7 bases align to TRBD1. This CDR3 region has 15 residues. Germline V gene lookup returns CDR1 SGHRS and CDR2 YFSETQ. The junction had 4 bases not matched to a gene; V was cut back by 4 bases and J by 0 bases. CDR3 sequence: CASSPRDSSYNEQFF. As DNA, the CDR3 is TGCGCCAGCAGCCCCAGGGACAGCTCCTACAATGAGCAGTTCTTC.

This clonotype occurred many times. The chain recombines TRBV20-1 with TRBJ1-1; 12 bases are a match to TRBD1. Per the germline V gene, CDR1 is DFQATT and CDR2 is SNEGSKA (reference sequence). This CDR3 is built from 13 residues. With 4 bases clipped from V and 9 bases from J, the junction kept 6 bases outside the gene matches. The CDR3 loop reads CSATPGQGAQAFF. The CDR3 DNA is TGCAGTGCTACGCCGGGACAGGGGGCTCAAGCTTTCTTT.